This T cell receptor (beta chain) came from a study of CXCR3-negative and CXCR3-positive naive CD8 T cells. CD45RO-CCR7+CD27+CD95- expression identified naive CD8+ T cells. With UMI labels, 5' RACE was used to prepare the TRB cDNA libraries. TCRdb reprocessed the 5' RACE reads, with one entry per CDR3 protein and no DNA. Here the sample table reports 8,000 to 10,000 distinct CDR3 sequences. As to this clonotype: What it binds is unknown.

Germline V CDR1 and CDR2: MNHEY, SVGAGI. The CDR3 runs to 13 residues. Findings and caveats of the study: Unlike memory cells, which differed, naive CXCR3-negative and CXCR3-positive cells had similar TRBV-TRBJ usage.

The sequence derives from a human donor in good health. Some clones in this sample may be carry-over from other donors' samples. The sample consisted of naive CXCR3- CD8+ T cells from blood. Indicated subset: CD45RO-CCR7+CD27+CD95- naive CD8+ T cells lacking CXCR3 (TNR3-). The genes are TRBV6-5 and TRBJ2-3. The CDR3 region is CASSGAGTDTQYF.